The next 30 T cell receptor beta chains were all read from a single sample in a study of patients and donors after allogeneic stem cell transplantation (TCRdb year 2020). Libraries were made using RT-PCR. Sequencing took place on a NextSeq 550. The public sequencing data were trimmed at Q25 with fastp and processed into clonotypes with MiXCR by TCRdb, which kept only in-frame beta chains. Rows are combined by CDR3 protein, so each entry shows the most common genes and DNA. Across this sample there are 90,000 to 130,000 distinct CDR3 sequences, with roughly 35% seen only once. 25% to 35% of the sample rests with the top ten. The sample taken for sequencing was blood, either unsorted or a sorted T cell fraction (not recorded which). The receptors originated from a human donor who was either an allogeneic HSCT recipient or a stem cell or donor lymphocyte infusion donor (not recorded which). It is not recorded whose cells these are; they may come from a transplant donor.

The chain joins TRBV4-3 to TRBJ2-3, with TRBD2 identical over 9 bases. There are 17 residues in the CDR3. J gave up 0 bases and V 2 bases, and 6 bases lay outside the gene matches. CDR1 is LGHNA and CDR2 is YSLEER in the germline V gene. The CDR3 loop reads CASSQMTLAGSTDTQYF. CDR3 bases: TGCGCCAGCAGCCAAATGACTCTAGCGGGGAGCACAGATACGCAGTATTTT.

The chain uses TRBV10-3 and TRBJ1-3; D may be TRBD1 (6 bases). Germline CDR1 ENHRY, CDR2 SYGVKD. V lost 0 bases to trimming and J lost 0 bases, with 12 bases between them. CDR3 size: 17 residues. In DNA form, the CDR3 reads TGTGCCATCAGTGAGTCTCCGTCCAGGGGCTCTGGAAACACCATATATTTT. This codes for CAISESPSRGSGNTIYF.

The V call is TRBV9, the J call TRBJ1-1; D remains unclear. The CDR3 totals 15 residues. Trimming removed 4 bases at V and 0 bases at J, with 13 bases between. Germline loops: CDR1 SGDLS, CDR2 YYNGEE. The CDR3 DNA reads TGTGCCAGCAGCCCCTCCGGGCCCATGAACACTGAAGCTTTCTTT. Translated, it gives CASSPSGPMNTEAFF.

The rearrangement uses TRBV4-2 and TRBJ2-1; D is unresolved. V lost 1 base and J lost 2, with 12 bases in between. Germline V gene lookup returns CDR1 LGHNA and CDR2 YNFKEQ. This CDR3 is built from 16 residues. CDR3 sequence: CASSQVGLVPYNEQFF. The CDR3 nucleotides read TGTGCCAGCAGCCAAGTTGGGCTCGTCCCCTACAATGAGCAGTTCTTC.

In this sample, this clonotype turned up once. The gene calls are TRBV4-3 and TRBJ2-3; D ambiguous. Trimming removed 4 bases from V and 6 bases from J, with 11 bases in between. CDR1 is LGHNA, CDR2 YSLEER, per germline. The length of the CDR3 is 13 residues. The CDR3 sequence: CASSRVQMDTQYF. Written as DNA, the CDR3 is TGCGCCAGCAGCCGCGTCCAGATGGATACGCAGTATTTT.

This clonotype turned up a few times. The CDR3 loop is CATSDPGTGNQPQHF. DNA of the CDR3: TGTGCCACCAGTGACCCCGGGACAGGGAATCAGCCCCAGCATTTT. This rearrangement joins TRBV24-1 to TRBJ1-5; 9 bases align to TRBD1. Germline assignment: CDR1 KGHDR and CDR2 SFDVKD. The V gene end was trimmed by 4 bases and the J gene end by 4 bases; junction bases not matched to a gene: 4. The CDR3 consists of 15 residues.

CDR3 bases: TGTGCCAGCAGTTACCTCCTTAGTCGGACAGGGGCAGGAAAAGAGCAGTACTTC. Protein sequence: CASSYLLSRTGAGKEQYF. The gene calls are TRBV6-5 and TRBJ2-7; TRBD1 agrees at 9 bases. The V gene end was trimmed by 2 bases and the J gene end by 7 bases; junction bases not matched to a gene: 18. Germline V gene lookup returns CDR1 MNHEY and CDR2 SVGAGI. CDR3 size: 18 residues.

The rearrangement links TRBV6-5 to TRBJ2-7, with 7 bases lining up with TRBD1. Germline V gene sequence: CDR1 MNHEY, CDR2 SVGAGI. The CDR3 length is 14 residues. V was clipped by 6 bases and J by 7 bases; unmatched bases: 12. This CDR3 is CASSPDRAVSEQYF. CDR3 bases: TGTGCCAGCAGCCCCGACAGGGCGGTCTCTGAGCAGTACTTC.

The V gene is TRBV24-1, the J gene TRBJ1-6; weak D call: TRBD1 (5 bases). The CDR3 consists of 13 residues. V was cut by 10 bases and J by 3 bases, with 9 bases left in between. CDR1 and CDR2 from the germline V gene are KGHDR and SFDVKD. CDR3 loop: CATPDIYNSPLHF. For the CDR3, the DNA is TGTGCCACTCCGGACATCTATAATTCACCCCTCCACTTT.

The CDR3 sequence is CASSDSRTGIGEQYF. CDR3 nucleotide sequence: TGTGCCAGCAGTGATTCCCGGACAGGGATCGGCGAGCAGTACTTC. This chain joins TRBV25-1 and TRBJ2-7; TRBD1 matches 8 bases. The germline CDR1 and CDR2 sequences are MGHDK and SYGVNS. The junction had 10 bases not matched to a gene; V was cut back by 3 bases and J by 6 bases. The CDR3 length is 15 residues.

This clonotype was detected a few times. The chain recombines TRBV5-5 with TRBJ1-2, with D uncertain. Trimming took off 1 base at V and 0 bases at J, with 7 bases between the two ends. The length of the CDR3 is 14 residues. Germline CDR1 and CDR2: SGHKS and YYEKEE (reference sequence). The DNA of the CDR3 is TGTGCCAGCAGCTTGATCCGGGCTAACTATGGCTACACCTTC. Translation gives CASSLIRANYGYTF.

The V call is TRBV12-3 or TRBV12-4, the J call TRBJ1-2, with 7 bases matching TRBD1. The J segment lost 6 bases and the V segment lost 5 bases, leaving 12 bases of the junction unmatched. This CDR3 comprises 15 residues. The CDR3 nucleotides read TGTGCCAGCAGTCCTATTGACAGGGTGGGCGATGGCTACACCTTC. It specifies CASSPIDRVGDGYTF.

This clonotype was observed at least ten times. The V and J genes are TRBV20-1 and TRBJ1-1; D is undetermined. CDR1 and CDR2 (germline): DFQATT, SNEGSKA (reference sequence). This CDR3 spans 10 amino acids. V lost 6 bases and J lost 2, with 4 bases in between. In DNA, the CDR3 is TGCAGTGCCATAAACACTGAAGCTTTCTTT. Protein product: CSAINTEAFF.

This clonotype was found a few times. The chain is built from TRBV6-5 and TRBJ1-2; D not resolved. Trimming pared 8 bases from V and 1 base from J, leaving 11 bases between. There are 13 residues in the CDR3. CDR1 is MNHEY, CDR2 SVGAGI, per germline. The CDR3 nucleotides are TGTGCCAGCGGTGGGAGGCTTAACTATGGCTACACCTTC. Protein sequence: CASGGRLNYGYTF.

J is TRBJ2-2 and V is TRBV12-3 or TRBV12-4; D could derive from TRBD1 or TRBD2 (5 bases each). This CDR3 is built from 13 residues. V dropped 9 bases and J dropped 1 base, with 9 bases sitting between them. The CDR3 loop reads CASRGGNTGELFF. For the CDR3, the DNA is TGTGCCAGTCGTGGGGGGAACACCGGGGAGCTGTTTTTT.

This rearrangement joins TRBV2 to TRBJ2-2; the D gene is possibly TRBD1 (6 bases). This CDR3 is built from 15 residues. The V end lost 6 bases, the J end lost 0 bases, and 11 bases lay between the germline ends. Germline lookup yields CDR1 SNHLY and CDR2 FYNNEI. CDR3 coding DNA: TGTGCCAGCAGCCGGGACACCTCGAACACCGGGGAGCTGTTTTTT. Amino acids: CASSRDTSNTGELFF. The full variable domain, with the rest looked up from reference TRBV2 and TRBJ2-2, is EPEVTQTPSHQVTQMGQEVILRCVPISNHLYFYWYRQILGQKVEFLVSFYNNEISEKSEIFDDQFSVERPDGSNFTLKIRSTKLEDSAMYFCASSRDTSNTGELFFGEGSRLTVL.

This chain joins TRBV30 and TRBJ2-7; D gene uncertain. The CDR3 sequence is 11 residues long. V was shortened by 2 bases and J by 4 bases, with 6 bases between the two germline ends. Germline V gene data show CDR1 as GTSNPN and CDR2 as SVGIG (reference sequence). The CDR3 loop is CAWSLGYEQYF. CDR3 in DNA: TGTGCCTGGAGTCTGGGGTACGAGCAGTACTTC.

The sample holds a few counts of this clonotype. The gene calls are TRBV28 and TRBJ2-7, with 7 bases fitting TRBD1. The length of the CDR3 is 15 residues. The germline gives CDR1 MDHEN, CDR2 SYDVKM. Trimming took 6 bases from V and 3 from J; bases not matched to a gene: 11. As DNA, the CDR3 is TGTGCCAGCAGAAGGGACAGTTATCCCCACTACGAGCAGTACTTC. Amino acids: CASRRDSYPHYEQYF.

This clonotype was counted a few times. The J gene is TRBJ1-5, the V gene TRBV20-1; no reliable D call. The CDR3 consists of 14 residues. V was shortened by 6 bases and J by 3 bases, with 15 bases between the two germline ends. CDR1 is DFQATT and CDR2 is SNEGSKA in the germline V gene (reference sequence). The DNA of the CDR3 is TGCAGTGCCCAGTTGGGTACAGCCAATCAGCCCCAGCATTTT. This encodes CSAQLGTANQPQHF.

The chain carries TRBV20-1 and TRBJ1-2; perhaps TRBD1 as D (5 bases). The V gene's germline CDR1 is DFQATT and CDR2 SNEGSKA (reference sequence). Trimming cost V 1 base and J 0 bases, with 21 bases left between them. The CDR3 length is 18 residues. The CDR3 here is CSARATGGVPASNYGYTF. Written as DNA, the CDR3 is TGCAGTGCTAGAGCCACCGGGGGGGTTCCAGCCTCTAACTATGGCTACACCTTC.

The chain links TRBV12-3 or TRBV12-4 to TRBJ2-1, with 8 bases identical to TRBD2. The CDR3 runs to 15 residues. Trimming at V came to 5 bases and at J to 3 bases, leaving 6 bases not matched to a gene. The CDR3 loop is CASSGRLANYNEQFF. For the CDR3, the DNA is TGTGCCAGCAGTGGAAGACTAGCGAACTACAATGAGCAGTTCTTC.

This clonotype came up a few times. The chain combines TRBV20-1 with TRBJ1-5; D gene ambiguous. The CDR3 runs 14 residues. V gave up 6 bases and J gave up 1 base, with 13 bases separating them. The germline V gene encodes CDR1 DFQATT and CDR2 SNEGSKA (reference sequence). CDR3 sequence (DNA): TGCAGTGCAATCCCGGACGGAAGCAATCAGCCCCAGCATTTT. Translation: CSAIPDGSNQPQHF.

This clonotype came up a few times. This sequence joins TRBV24-1 and TRBJ2-3; D is uncertain. The V gene's germline CDR1 is KGHDR and CDR2 SFDVKD. The V and J ends lost 3 bases and 2 bases respectively, with 11 bases between them. CDR3 size: 15 residues. CDR3: CATSDHRANTDTQYF. Here the CDR3 DNA reads TGTGCCACCAGTGATCACCGGGCCAACACAGATACGCAGTATTTT.

V and J are TRBV5-1 and TRBJ2-2; D unclear. Per germline, CDR1 SGHRS and CDR2 YFSETQ. The CDR3 sequence is 14 residues long. Trimming left V 5 bases short and J 3 bases short, with 11 bases between. For the CDR3, the DNA is TGCGCCAGCAGACTCCTCGTGGACACCGGGGAGCTGTTTTTT. Translation: CASRLLVDTGELFF.

A few counts support this clonotype. This chain joins TRBV12-3 or TRBV12-4 and TRBJ2-1, with D perhaps being TRBD1 or TRBD2 (5 bases each). The CDR3 is 15 amino acids. Trimming shortened V by 7 bases and J by 0 bases, and 13 bases separated the two germline ends. The CDR3 nucleotides read TGTGCCAGCACCCCCGGGGCTACCTCCTACAATGAGCAGTTCTTC. Protein: CASTPGATSYNEQFF.

The chain has TRBV15 and TRBJ2-5, with a possible D match to TRBD2 (5 bases). V was pared by 1 base and J by 3 bases, with 15 bases between. Germline V gives CDR1 LNHNV, CDR2 YYDKDF (reference sequence). The CDR3 extends over 16 amino acids. As DNA, the CDR3 is TGTGCCACCAGCAGAGTGCCCGGGATAAAAAAAGAGACCCAGTACTTC. It translates to CATSRVPGIKKETQYF.

Only a few counts were recorded for this clonotype. The chain carries TRBV7-2 and TRBJ2-3; no definite D call. The CDR3 length is 14 residues. V was trimmed by 4 bases and J by 7 bases, leaving 15 bases between them. CDR1 and CDR2 from the germline V gene are SGHTA and FQGNSA. This chain's CDR3 is CASSSRSPAYTQYF. The CDR3 DNA follows: TGTGCCAGCAGCTCGCGCAGCCCGGCGTATACGCAGTATTTT. Full variable domain (rest looked up from reference TRBV7-2 and TRBJ2-3): GAGVSQSPSNKVTEKGKDVELRCDPISGHTALYWYRQSLGQGLEFLIYFQGNSAPDKSGLPSDRFSAERTGGSVSTLTIQRTQQEDSAVYLCASSSRSPAYTQYFGPGTRLTVL.

On this clonotype: A junction boundary mismatches the germline segment, possibly from a read error. This sequence joins TRBV4-3 and TRBJ1-4; D is uncertain. There are 16 residues in the CDR3. In germline, CDR1 is LGHNA, CDR2 YSLEER. The CDR3 region has the DNA TGCGCCAGCAGCCAAGTGGACCCCACAACTAATGAACAACTGTTTTTT. Its protein product is CASSQVDPTTNEQLFF.

This clonotype has just a few counts. The CDR3 DNA sequence: TGTGCCAGCAGCTCCCAAGCTCAGCCCCAGCATTTT. It yields the protein CASSSQAQPQHF. The chain links TRBV7-2 to TRBJ1-5; D uncertain. The CDR3 is made up of 12 amino acids. Germline V gene lookup returns CDR1 SGHTA and CDR2 FQGNSA. Trimming cost V 4 bases and J 6 bases, with 7 bases left between them.

This chain links TRBV7-2 with TRBJ2-1; TRBD1 aligns across 7 bases. V dropped 3 bases and J dropped 5; count of bases not matched to a gene: 7. The germline V gene has CDR1 SGHTA and CDR2 FQGNSA. CDR3 length: 15 amino acids. The CDR3 sequence is CASSFQGTVDNEQFF. CDR3 DNA: TGTGCCAGCAGCTTTCAAGGGACAGTCGACAATGAGCAGTTCTTC.